This paragraph reports one TCR beta chain. It lacks a known antigen. No qualities accompany the bases; no much larger clone lies one base away. Libraries were prepared through the immunoSEQ multiplex PCR assay. For the multiplex PCR, a mixture combining 60 forward primers for TCR Vbeta segments and 13 reverse primers for TCR Jbeta segments was used. The CDR3 region of rearranged TCR beta genes was amplified from genomic DNA with a multiplex PCR assay. On the Illumina HiSeq System, the amplified TCR beta libraries were sequenced as 87-base-pair reads. On the study's bioinformatics: Across the 700 or so repertoires, a later analysis counted 60 million to 90 million unique TCR beta chains, roughly 11 million of which were shared by at least two donors. Raw reads were error-corrected and collapsed into unique sequences with a nearest-neighbor algorithm that merged closely related sequences to remove PCR and sequencing errors. To assign V, D and J gene segments, CDR3 sequences were aligned to IMGT reference sequences. Each retained sequence needed at least a six-nucleotide match to both a V gene segment and a J gene segment. A rearrangement counted as productive if the CDR3 had no stop codons and remained in frame with V and J, and every other rearrangement counted as non-productive. CDR3 was defined by IMGT convention, running from the second conserved V-encoded cysteine to the conserved J-encoded phenylalanine. In an earlier analysis of more than 550 of the donors, sequences lacking an unambiguous match to a single V gene segment were excluded. An earlier analysis of 587 of the donors called V segments functional above 56.7% productive rearrangements and segregating when the between-donor standard deviation exceeded 5%. A statistical classification framework was built to diagnose cytomegalovirus status from the catalog of TCR beta chain sequences. A later analysis assigned V and J genes by comparing TCR nucleotide sequences with IMGT/GENE-DB human TR gene sequences. The TCRdist pipeline was used in a later analysis to assign CDR3 sequences and most-parsimonious VDJ recombination scenarios. In a later analysis, each TCR beta chain was defined by its CDR3 amino acid sequence together with its V-gene family, and reads lacking a unique V-gene family were excluded. In a later analysis, a few hundred highly shared, low-generation-probability nucleotide sequences were removed to address suspected cross-contamination and a sequencing artifact. A later analysis calculated a clonal expansion index for each public chain from normalized within-repertoire ranks of inferred template counts. Generation probabilities in a later analysis came from a VDJ recombination model fitted to out-of-frame rearrangements, and those results were checked against IGoR. In a later analysis, hypergeometric tests were used to score TCR-TCR, TCR-HLA and TCR-CMV co-occurrence, with a repertoire-size bias correction applied to TCR pairs. False discovery rates were estimated in a later analysis by permuting HLA or CMV assignments 20 times. In a later analysis, co-occurring TCRs were grouped with DBSCAN, and TCRdist sequence similarity was added when clustering was performed within HLA-allele-positive subsets. Co-occurrence clustering excluded repertoires with fewer than 30,000 or more than 120,000 public chains, plus five with anomalous nucleotide sharing. TCRdb took over this immuneACCESS table, retaining in-frame rearrangements with V and J assigned. Such tables are incomplete; in checked studies, under half of the missing clones stem from an unresolved V gene, and the remainder is unexplained. For V, J and clone size, that table is used; D and trimming come from the DNA. The sample profile shows about 160,000 clones; about three quarters of them were found once. 4% to 5% of the sample comes from the top ten.

This record comes from a study of cytomegalovirus exposure and HLA in healthy donors listed by TCRdb under 2017. Study-level background: An earlier analysis of 587 of the donors reported approximately 280 Gb of sequence data and about 120 million unique TCR beta sequences obtained from some 170 million T cells. Among 300 to 450 genotyped donors of the cohort, an average of around 240,000 unique TCR beta nucleotide sequences were sequenced per donor, around 18% of them non-productive. An early release covering some 640 HLA-typed donors comprised about 300 gigabases of sequencing data and tens of millions of unique TCR sequences. Class I and class II HLA loci were covered by the typing at four-digit resolution. Because of strong linkage in the cohort, roughly five DR-DQ haplotypes were treated as single units for association and clustering. Of the roughly 420 genotyped donors, 80% to 90% were placed in the genetic ancestry cluster associated with self-reported Caucasian donors. Rather than drawing on any new phenotypic data, the later analysis identified candidate immune exposures from TCR beta sequences and the way those sequences occurred across donors. A later analysis re-examined previously published TCR beta repertoires from more than 550 donors and added high-resolution HLA genotyping to investigate patterns of TCR occurrence. A later genetic analysis took genome-wide SNP genotypes for about 60% of the roughly 670 donors and used that subset as a discovery cohort. Typing coverage differed by locus: A, B, C, DRB1 and DQB1 were typed in roughly 620-630 donors, DQA1 in about 510, DPA1 in 600 to 610, and DPB1 in approximately 450. The study combined high-throughput TCR immunosequencing, statistical association of individual TCRs with disease status, and machine learning to predict cytomegalovirus infection status. Using immunosequencing, the study profiled T cell repertoires from around 680 subjects and related those repertoires to cytomegalovirus serostatus. Alongside the repertoire data, information on donor age, sex, ethnicity and CMV serostatus was compiled. In an earlier analysis of a few hundred of the donors, high-throughput TCR beta sequencing was used to judge whether each TCR beta V gene segment behaved as functional or pseudogenic. The study aimed to test whether cataloging public T cell receptors could reveal signatures of past pathogen exposure. In addition to the first cohort of roughly 670 subjects, a separate validation cohort of 130 or so different subjects was used. Every discovery cohort repertoire had been produced on one sequencing platform. Paper-wide results and their limitations: In a later analysis, 16,951 TCR beta sequences were associated with specific HLA alleles at a false discovery rate of 0.05. The presence/absence analyses assumed that sequencing depth was roughly uniform across donors, and that assumption may not be true. This cohort had only TCR beta chains sequenced, and the lack of alpha or paired-chain data limited which features could be detected. In a later analysis, several top co-occurrence clusters were reported to appear linked to parvovirus B19, influenza, CMV and Epstein-Barr virus. In a later genetic analysis, a missense DCLRE1C variant was associated with V-gene and J-gene trimming of TCR beta chains, and the association was replicated in an independent cohort. In a later analysis, most CMV-associated TCR beta chains were found to appear HLA-restricted, with HLA associations seemingly driven largely by CMV exposure. A group of highly shared sequence variants was considered likely to be a technical artifact of the sequencing pipeline. In a later analysis, HLA-associated TCR beta chains were found to be more clonally expanded and to have lower generation probabilities than equally common non-associated chains. Correlated functional status among segregating V segments might be attributable to linkage disequilibrium, but an unknown experimental factor could not be ruled out. Assigning TCR associations to individual alleles was difficult when HLA alleles, especially DR and DQ, strongly co-occurred. In an earlier analysis of more than 450 of the donors, most TCR beta V segments were observed in productive rearrangements about 90% or about 30% of the time, broadly matching IMGT annotations. In vitro tests confirmed that three of the cytomegalovirus-associated TCR beta chains recognize cytomegalovirus antigens. The 87-base-pair reads could not distinguish some IMGT-functional V segments, including TRBV6-2 and TRBV6-3, so those segments were excluded. Most TCR sequences were seen in very few donors, while some public TCRs were found in many individuals. Because counts were too low, about 18 rarely observed V segments, including chromosome 9 orphons, were left out of the earlier analysis of several hundred of the donors. According to the authors, the approach could potentially be generalized to other disease states and immunological phenotypes. The study listed 150 to 200 TCR beta chains as associated with cytomegalovirus. Compared with the approximately 720-donor mean, donors in an Asian-associated ancestry cluster had fewer N-insertions in productive TCRs, according to a later genetic analysis. Because HLA typing was unavailable for some donors at each locus, only the typed subset was used in association tests. A further reported finding was that TCR beta sequences accurately predicted the HLA-A and HLA-B alleles for most subjects in the first cohort. Cytomegalovirus status was reported to be diagnosed by the classifier with high specificity and sensitivity in both the original and validation cohorts. According to a later analysis, TCR association rates differed among HLA loci, with DRB1 alleles showing the most associated TCRs and HLA-C alleles showing the fewest. For the cohort, immune exposure information was limited to CMV serostatus.

The cohort comprised several hundred healthy bone marrow donors. At the time of sampling, all cohort members were nominally healthy, though unrecorded immune exposures were likely present. The donor tested CMV seropositive, placing the donor among the roughly 300 seropositive members of the cohort. A peripheral blood sample was provided by each donor, and peripheral blood mononuclear cells were used for TCR beta sequencing. Genomic DNA extraction from the blood cell samples was performed with the Qiagen DNeasy Blood Extraction Kit. At the junction V is shortened by 10 bases and J by 5 bases, with 23 bases in between. Measured from the cysteine to the phenylalanine, the CDR3 is 15 residues long. This entry keeps only the CDR3 DNA: 45 bases, framed from base 1. For CDR1 and CDR2, the germline V gene lists ENHRY and SYGVKD.

Sequencing was performed on PBMCs. The sequence links TRBV10-3 to TRBJ1-1; D gene: possibly TRBD1, on 5 matching bases. This clonotype was obtained from a man aged 18 to 30 in good health and CMV-seropositive. The DNA is TGTGCCACCTTCCCAACCACGGGGGGAGAAACTGAAGCTTTCTTT. It translates as CATFPTTGGETEAFF.